The clone carrying this T cell receptor (beta chain) is a singleton in its sample. There are 15 residues in the CDR3. The record originates from a study of blood T cell repertoires in COVID-19. Background on the study: Both acute and convalescent COVID-19 samples were obtained from the United States, Italy and Spain. PBMCs, B-cell-depleted T cells, or T cells provided the cDNA or gDNA that made up the material.

Sequencing used immunoSEQ multiplex PCR; TCRdb keeps in-frame clones, though not all of them. The profile shows roughly 160,000 clones, under 95% of them singletons. The receptor was isolated from a man aged 18 to 35 with COVID-19, enrolled during active disease. Specimen: peripheral blood. This chain joins TRBV1 and TRBJ1-1; TRBD1 is taken as the D call from the table, unchecked against the DNA. TRBV1 is a pseudogene locus. The chain's CDR3 is CTSSQDWQLNTEAFF. The DNA of the CDR3 is TGCACCAGCAGCCAAGATTGGCAATTGAACACTGAAGCTTTCTTT.